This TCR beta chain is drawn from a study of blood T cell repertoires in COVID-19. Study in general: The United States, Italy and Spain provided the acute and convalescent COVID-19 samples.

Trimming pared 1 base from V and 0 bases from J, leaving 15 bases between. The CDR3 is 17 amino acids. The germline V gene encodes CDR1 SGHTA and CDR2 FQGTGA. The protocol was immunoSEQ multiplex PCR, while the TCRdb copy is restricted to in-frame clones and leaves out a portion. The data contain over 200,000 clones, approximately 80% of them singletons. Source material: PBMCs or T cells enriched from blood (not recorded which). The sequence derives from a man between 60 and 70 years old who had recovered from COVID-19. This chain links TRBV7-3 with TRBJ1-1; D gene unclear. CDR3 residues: CASSLMSLDSVNTEAFF. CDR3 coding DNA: TGTGCCAGCAGCTTAATGTCTTTGGACTCCGTGAACACTGAAGCTTTCTTT.